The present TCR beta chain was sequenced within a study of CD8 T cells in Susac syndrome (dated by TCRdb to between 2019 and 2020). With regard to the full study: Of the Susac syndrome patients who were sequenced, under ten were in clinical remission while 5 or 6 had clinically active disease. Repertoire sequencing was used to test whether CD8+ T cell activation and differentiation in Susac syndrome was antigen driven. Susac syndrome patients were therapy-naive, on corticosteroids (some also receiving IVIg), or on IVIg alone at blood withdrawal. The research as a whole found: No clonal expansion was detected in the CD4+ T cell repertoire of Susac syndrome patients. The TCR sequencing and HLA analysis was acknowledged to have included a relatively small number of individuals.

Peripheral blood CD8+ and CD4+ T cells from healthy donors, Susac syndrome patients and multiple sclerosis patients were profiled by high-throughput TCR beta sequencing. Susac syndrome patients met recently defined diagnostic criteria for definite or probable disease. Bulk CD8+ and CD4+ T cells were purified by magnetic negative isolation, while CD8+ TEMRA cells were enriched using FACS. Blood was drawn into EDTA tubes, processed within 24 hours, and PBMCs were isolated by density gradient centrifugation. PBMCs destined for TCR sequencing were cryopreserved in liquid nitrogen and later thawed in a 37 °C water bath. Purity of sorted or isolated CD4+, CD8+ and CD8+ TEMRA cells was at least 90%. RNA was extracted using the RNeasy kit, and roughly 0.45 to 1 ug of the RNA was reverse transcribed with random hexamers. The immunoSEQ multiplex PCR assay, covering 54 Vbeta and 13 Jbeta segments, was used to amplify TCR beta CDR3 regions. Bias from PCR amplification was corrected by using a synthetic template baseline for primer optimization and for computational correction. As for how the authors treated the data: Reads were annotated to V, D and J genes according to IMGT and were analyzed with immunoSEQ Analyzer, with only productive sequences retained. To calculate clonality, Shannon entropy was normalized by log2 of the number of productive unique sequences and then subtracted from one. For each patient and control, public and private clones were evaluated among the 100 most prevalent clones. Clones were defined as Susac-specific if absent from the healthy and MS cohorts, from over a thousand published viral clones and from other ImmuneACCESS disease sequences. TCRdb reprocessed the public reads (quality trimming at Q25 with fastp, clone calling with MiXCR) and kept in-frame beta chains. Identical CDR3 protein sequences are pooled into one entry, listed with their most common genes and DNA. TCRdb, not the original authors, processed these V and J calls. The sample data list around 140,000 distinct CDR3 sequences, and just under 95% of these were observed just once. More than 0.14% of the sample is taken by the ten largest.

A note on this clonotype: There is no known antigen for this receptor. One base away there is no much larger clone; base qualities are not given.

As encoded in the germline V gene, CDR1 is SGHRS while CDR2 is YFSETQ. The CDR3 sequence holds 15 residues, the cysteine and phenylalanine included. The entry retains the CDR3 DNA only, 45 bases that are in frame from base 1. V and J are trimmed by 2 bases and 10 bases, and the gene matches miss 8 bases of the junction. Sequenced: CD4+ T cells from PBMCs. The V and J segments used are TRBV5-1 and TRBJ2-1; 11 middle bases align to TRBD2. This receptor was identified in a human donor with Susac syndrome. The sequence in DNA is TGCGCCAGCAGCTTTAGCGGGGGGGCTATTCGGGAGCAGTTCTTC. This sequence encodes CASSFSGGAIREQFF.